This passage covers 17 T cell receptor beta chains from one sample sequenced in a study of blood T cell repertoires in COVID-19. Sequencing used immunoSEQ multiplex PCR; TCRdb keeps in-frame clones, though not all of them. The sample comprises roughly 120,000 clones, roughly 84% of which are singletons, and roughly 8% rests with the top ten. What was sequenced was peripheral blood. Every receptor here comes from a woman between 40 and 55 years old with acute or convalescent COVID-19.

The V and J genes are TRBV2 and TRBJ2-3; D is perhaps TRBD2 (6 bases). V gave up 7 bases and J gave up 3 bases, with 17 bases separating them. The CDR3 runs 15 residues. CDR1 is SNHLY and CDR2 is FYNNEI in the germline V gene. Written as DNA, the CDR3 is TGTGCCAGCAAAGCACTAGCCGGGGGAACAGATACGCAGTATTTT. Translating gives CASKALAGGTDTQYF.

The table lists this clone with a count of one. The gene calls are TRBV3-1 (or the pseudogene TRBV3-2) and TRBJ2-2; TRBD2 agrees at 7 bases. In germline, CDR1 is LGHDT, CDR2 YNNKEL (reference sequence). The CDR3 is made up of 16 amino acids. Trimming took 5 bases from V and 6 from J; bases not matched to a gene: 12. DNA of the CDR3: TGTGCCAGCAGCAGAACCGGGACTAATCGTCCCGGGGAGCTGTTTTTT. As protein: CASSRTGTNRPGELFF.

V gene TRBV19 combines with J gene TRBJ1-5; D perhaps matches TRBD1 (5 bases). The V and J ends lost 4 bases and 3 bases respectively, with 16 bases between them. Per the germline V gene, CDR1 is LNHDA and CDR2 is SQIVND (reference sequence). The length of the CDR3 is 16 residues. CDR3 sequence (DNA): TGTGCCAGTAGTACCAGGGTGGGGCCGTACAATCAGCCCCAGCATTTT. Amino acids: CASSTRVGPYNQPQHF. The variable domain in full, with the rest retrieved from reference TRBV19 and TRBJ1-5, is DGGITQSPKYLFRKEGQNVTLSCEQNLNHDAMYWYRQDPGQGLRLIYYSQIVNDFQKGDIAEGYSVSREKKESFPLTVTSAQKNPTAFYLCASSTRVGPYNQPQHFGDGTRLSIL.

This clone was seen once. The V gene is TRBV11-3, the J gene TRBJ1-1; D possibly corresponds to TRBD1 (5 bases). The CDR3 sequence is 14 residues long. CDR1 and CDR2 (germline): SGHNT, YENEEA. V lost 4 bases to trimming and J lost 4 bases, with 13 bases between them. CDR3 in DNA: TGTGCCAGCAGCTACGGGGGGAGCCCCACTGAAGCTTTCTTT. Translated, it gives CASSYGGSPTEAFF. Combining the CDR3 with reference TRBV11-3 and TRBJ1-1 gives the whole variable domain EAGVVQSPRYKIIEKKQPVAFWCNPISGHNTLYWYLQNLGQGPELLIRYENEEAVDDSQLPKDRFSAERLKGVDSTLKIQPAELGDSAVYLCASSYGGSPTEAFFGQGTRLTVV.

CDR3 in DNA: TGTGCCAGCAGTCTTGCAGGGGATATGAATTCACCCCTCCACTTT. Its protein product is CASSLAGDMNSPLHF. The chain employs TRBV6-5 and TRBJ1-6, with D maybe TRBD1 (6 bases). The CDR3 totals 15 residues. Trimming removed 5 bases from V and 7 bases from J, with 15 bases in between. The germline V gene encodes CDR1 MNHEY and CDR2 SVGAGI.

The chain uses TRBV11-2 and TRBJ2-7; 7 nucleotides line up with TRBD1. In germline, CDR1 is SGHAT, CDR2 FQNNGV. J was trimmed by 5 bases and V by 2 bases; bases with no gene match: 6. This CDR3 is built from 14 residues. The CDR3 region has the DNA TGTGCCAGCAGCTTAAACTACAGGGGCCACGAGCAGTACTTC. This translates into CASSLNYRGHEQYF. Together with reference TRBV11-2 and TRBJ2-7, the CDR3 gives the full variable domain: EAGVAQSPRYKIIEKRQSVAFWCNPISGHATLYWYQQILGQGPKLLIQFQNNGVVDDSQLPKDRFSAERLKGVDSTLKIQPAKLEDSAVYLCASSLNYRGHEQYFGPGTRLTVT.

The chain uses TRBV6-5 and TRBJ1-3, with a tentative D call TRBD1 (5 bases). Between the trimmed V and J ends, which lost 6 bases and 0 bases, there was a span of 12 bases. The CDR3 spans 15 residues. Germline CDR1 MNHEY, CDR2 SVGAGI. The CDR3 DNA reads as TGTGCCAGCAGCCGCAGGGTGAGCTCTGGAAACACCATATATTTT. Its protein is CASSRRVSSGNTIYF.

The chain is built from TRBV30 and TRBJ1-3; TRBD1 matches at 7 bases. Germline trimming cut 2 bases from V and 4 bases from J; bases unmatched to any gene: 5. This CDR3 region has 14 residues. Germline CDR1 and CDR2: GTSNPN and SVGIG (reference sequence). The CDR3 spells CAWSRWTGGNTIYF. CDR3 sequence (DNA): TGTGCCTGGAGTCGGTGGACAGGAGGAAACACCATATATTTT.

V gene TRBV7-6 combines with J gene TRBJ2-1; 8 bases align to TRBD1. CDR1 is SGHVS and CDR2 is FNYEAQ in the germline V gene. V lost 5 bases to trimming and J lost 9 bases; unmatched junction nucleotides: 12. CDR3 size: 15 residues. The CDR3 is CASSQGTGTFSEQFF. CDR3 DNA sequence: TGTGCCAGCAGCCAAGGGACAGGTACTTTCAGTGAGCAGTTCTTC.

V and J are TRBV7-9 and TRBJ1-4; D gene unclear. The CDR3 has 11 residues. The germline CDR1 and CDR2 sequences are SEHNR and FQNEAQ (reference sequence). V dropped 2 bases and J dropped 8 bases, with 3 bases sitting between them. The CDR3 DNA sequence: TGTGCCAGCAGCTTATCAGAAAAACTGTTTTTT. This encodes CASSLSEKLFF.

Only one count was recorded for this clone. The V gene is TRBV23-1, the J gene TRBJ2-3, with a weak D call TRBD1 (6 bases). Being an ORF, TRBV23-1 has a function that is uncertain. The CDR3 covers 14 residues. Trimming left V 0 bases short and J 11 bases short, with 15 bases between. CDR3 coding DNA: TGCGCCAGCAGTCAATCGATCTGGGCAGGGGAGCAGTATTTT. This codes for CASSQSIWAGEQYF.

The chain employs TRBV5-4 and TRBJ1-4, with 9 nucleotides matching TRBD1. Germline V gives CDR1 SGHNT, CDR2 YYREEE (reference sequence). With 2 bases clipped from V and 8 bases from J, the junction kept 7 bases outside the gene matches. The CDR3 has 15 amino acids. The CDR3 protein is CASSLRTGEEEKLFF. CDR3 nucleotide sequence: TGTGCCAGCAGCTTAAGGACAGGGGAGGAGGAAAAACTGTTTTTT.

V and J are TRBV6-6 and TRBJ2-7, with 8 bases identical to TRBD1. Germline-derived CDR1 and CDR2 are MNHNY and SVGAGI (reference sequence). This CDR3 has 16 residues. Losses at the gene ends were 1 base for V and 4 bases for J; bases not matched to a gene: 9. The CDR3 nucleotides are TGTGCCAGCAGTTACTACGAGGCAGGGGGCTGGTACGAGCAGTACTTC. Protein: CASSYYEAGGWYEQYF.

CDR3 sequence reads: CASSLLPSGSPLHF. As DNA, the CDR3 is TGTGCCAGCAGCTTACTGCCTTCGGGTTCACCCCTCCACTTT. The chain is built from TRBV7-2 and TRBJ1-6; D call uncertain. The CDR3 spans 14 residues. Germline CDR1 SGHTA, CDR2 FQGNSA. The V gene lost 2 bases and the J gene lost 9 bases, with 11 bases spanning the gap. Based on the CDR3 plus reference TRBV7-2 and TRBJ1-6, the full variable domain is GAGVSQSPSNKVTEKGKDVELRCDPISGHTALYWYRQSLGQGLEFLIYFQGNSAPDKSGLPSDRFSAERTGGSVSTLTIQRTQQEDSAVYLCASSLLPSGSPLHFGNGTRLTVT.

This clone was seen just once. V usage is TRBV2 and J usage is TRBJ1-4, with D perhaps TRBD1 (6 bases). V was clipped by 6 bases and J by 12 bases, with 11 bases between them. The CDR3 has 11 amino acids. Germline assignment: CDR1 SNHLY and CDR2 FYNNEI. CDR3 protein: CASRGASELFF. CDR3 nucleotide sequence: TGTGCCAGCAGGGGGGCGTCGGAACTGTTTTTT.

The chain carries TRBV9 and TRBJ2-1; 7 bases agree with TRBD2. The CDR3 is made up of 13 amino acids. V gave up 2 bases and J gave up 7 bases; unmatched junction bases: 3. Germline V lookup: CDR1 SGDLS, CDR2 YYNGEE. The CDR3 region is CASSVGRENEQFF. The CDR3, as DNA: TGTGCCAGCAGCGTGGGGAGGGAAAATGAGCAGTTCTTC.

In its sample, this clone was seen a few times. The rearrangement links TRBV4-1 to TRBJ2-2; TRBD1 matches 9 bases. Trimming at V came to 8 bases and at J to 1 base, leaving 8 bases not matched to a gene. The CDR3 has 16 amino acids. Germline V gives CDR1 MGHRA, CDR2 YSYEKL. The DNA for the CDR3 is TGCGCCAGCTTCGGGATGGGACAGGGGAACACCGGGGAGCTGTTTTTT. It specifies CASFGMGQGNTGELFF.